Presented here are 23 T cell receptor beta chains from one specimen sequenced in a study of T-cell reconstitution after alpha-beta-depleted transplantation in children. Unique molecular identifiers were incorporated during preparation of the TCRbeta library. MiXCR, run by TCRdb on the PCR reads, gives a single entry per CDR3 protein. This table has 700,000 to 950,000 distinct CDR3 sequences, around 15% appearing once. The sample in question was PBMCs, mostly from graft donor cells, obtained 360 days after TCRalphabeta/CD19-depleted stem cell transplant. Source of these receptors: a male patient younger than 18 who had a stem cell transplant for acute lymphoblastic leukemia, so the T cells may come from the graft donor.

This clonotype was observed at least ten times. This sequence joins TRBV29-1 and TRBJ2-5, with 10 bases fitting TRBD1. Germline V CDR1 and CDR2: SQVTM, ANQGSEA. This CDR3 has 14 amino acids. V was pared by 8 bases and J by 4 bases, with 10 bases of the junction left unmatched. In nucleotides, the CDR3 is TGCAGCACAGAGGACAGGGGGATGTCAGAGACCCAGTACTTC. As protein: CSTEDRGMSETQYF.

This clonotype was recorded a few times. It is unclear where the CDR3 begins or ends on the DNA, so no DNA is shown, and the CDR3 is as TCRdb lists it. The rearrangement links TRBV12-3 or TRBV12-4 to TRBJ2-3; the DNA was not used to check the table's D call, TRBD2. The CDR3 is 13 amino acids in total, end residues counted. The CDR3 is CASSPLVASGSDF.

This sequence joins TRBV4-2 and TRBJ2-7, with D possibly being TRBD1 (6 bases). Trimming removed 2 bases at V and 10 bases at J, with 18 bases between. From germline, CDR1 is LGHNA and CDR2 YNFKEQ. This CDR3 is 14 amino acids long. CDR3 coding DNA: TGTGCCAGCAGCCAAAAGGGGCTTAGTGGGGGCCAGTACTTC. Translated, it gives CASSQKGLSGGQYF.

This clonotype showed up just once. The chain couples TRBV20-1 to TRBJ2-7; D not certain. The length of the CDR3 is 12 residues. Trimming pared 1 base from V and 3 bases from J, leaving 7 bases between. Germline values: CDR1 DFQATT, CDR2 SNEGSKA (reference sequence). The CDR3 coding sequence is TGCAGTGCTAGAGCCCTAAACTACGAGCAGTACTTC. Protein product: CSARALNYEQYF.

This clonotype was observed a handful of times. The chain couples TRBV5-6 to TRBJ1-1; TRBD1 might be the D (5 bases). Trimming removed 6 bases at V and 5 bases at J, with 17 bases between. Germline lookup yields CDR1 SGHDT and CDR2 YYEEEE. CDR3 size: 14 residues. This CDR3 is CASNSLGGGTEAFF. In nucleotides, the CDR3 is TGTGCCAGCAACTCCCTCGGCGGGGGGACTGAAGCTTTCTTT.

To note about this clonotype: A much larger clone lies one base from this, so it may be a read error. The CDR3 ends on some other residue instead of the conserved phenylalanine or tryptophan, so this is likely a read error. V and J are TRBV12-3 or TRBV12-4 and TRBJ1-2; 8 bases fit TRBD1. The CDR3 extends over 14 amino acids. V lost 5 bases and J lost 4; bases outside the gene matches: 6. In nucleotides, the CDR3 is TGTGCCAGCAGTCCCCGGACAGGGTCCTATGGCTACACCTGC. Its protein product is CASSPRTGSYGYTC.

This clonotype was seen a handful of times. This sequence joins TRBV6-1 and TRBJ1-2; the D gene is possibly TRBD1 (5 bases). The V gene lost 11 bases and the J gene lost 3 bases, with 13 bases spanning the gap. This CDR3 comprises 12 residues. Germline lookup yields CDR1 MNHNS and CDR2 SASEGT. The CDR3 bases are TGTGCCCGTCGACAGTCAGACTATGGCTACACCTTC. Protein sequence: CARRQSDYGYTF.

This clonotype was found a few times. V gene TRBV13 combines with J gene TRBJ2-5; 10 bases align to TRBD1. This CDR3 is 14 amino acids long. V trimming: 5 bases; J trimming: 5 bases; junction bases outside the gene matches: 5. CDR1 is PRHDT and CDR2 is FYEKMQ in the germline V gene (reference sequence). The CDR3 loop is CASSERQGAETQYF. CDR3 in DNA: TGTGCCAGCAGCGAACGACAGGGGGCTGAGACCCAGTACTTC. The whole variable domain, remainder taken from reference TRBV13 and TRBJ2-5, is AAGVIQSPRHLIKEKRETATLKCYPIPRHDTVYWYQQGPGQDPQFLISFYEKMQSDKGSIPDRFSAQQFSDYHSELNMSSLELGDSALYFCASSERQGAETQYFGPGTRLLVL.

This chain connects TRBV5-1 to TRBJ2-5; 9 bases align to TRBD1. The length of the CDR3 is 15 residues. The V and J ends lost 0 bases and 5 bases, in that order; junction bases with no gene match: 5. Per the germline V gene, CDR1 is SGHRS and CDR2 is YFSETQ. This CDR3 is CASSLDRGRHETQYF. As DNA, the CDR3 is TGCGCCAGCAGCTTGGACAGGGGGCGACACGAGACCCAGTACTTC.

The chain couples TRBV9 to TRBJ2-3; D may be TRBD2 (5 bases). The CDR3 runs 14 residues. Germline V lookup: CDR1 SGDLS, CDR2 YYNGEE. Trimming removed 4 bases at V and 8 bases at J, with 17 bases between. The CDR3 here is CASSIDNVRATQYF. For the CDR3, the DNA is TGTGCCAGCAGCATCGACAACGTGCGGGCTACGCAGTATTTT.

V is TRBV20-1 and J is TRBJ2-5; 8 bases map to TRBD2. There are 14 residues in the CDR3. Germline CDR1 and CDR2: DFQATT and SNEGSKA (reference sequence). The V and J ends lost 2 bases and 4 bases, in that order; junction bases with no gene match: 6. Written as DNA, the CDR3 is TGCAGTGCTAGACGGAGTCTAGCGGGAGAGACCCAGTACTTC. It translates to CSARRSLAGETQYF.

This clonotype was observed many times. Germline and junction disagree at one end, which may indicate a read error. The gene calls are TRBV7-3 and TRBJ2-1; 8 positions agree with TRBD2. The CDR3 extends over 15 amino acids. Germline V gene sequence: CDR1 SGHTA, CDR2 FQGTGA. In DNA form, the CDR3 reads TGTGCCAGCAGCTTAAGTTGGACTAGCTACGATGAGCAGTTCTTC. It translates to CASSLSWTSYDEQFF.

This clonotype was detected only a few times. V gene TRBV5-6 combines with J gene TRBJ2-7, with 11 bases matching TRBD1. The CDR3 consists of 15 residues. The J segment lost 5 bases and the V segment lost 0 bases, leaving 4 bases of the junction unmatched. Germline assignment: CDR1 SGHDT and CDR2 YYEEEE. The CDR3 loop reads CASSLVGDRGNEQYF. CDR3 nucleotides: TGTGCCAGCAGCTTGGTCGGGGACAGGGGGAACGAGCAGTACTTC.

Many counts were recorded for this clonotype. This chain connects TRBV4-1 to TRBJ2-3, with unresolved D. The ends were cut back, 4 bases at V and 0 bases at J, with 14 bases in the middle. The germline V gene encodes CDR1 MGHRA and CDR2 YSYEKL. This CDR3 contains 16 residues. CDR3 bases: TGCGCCAGCAGCCCTGAGGAAGGGTGGAGCACAGATACGCAGTATTTT. Protein: CASSPEEGWSTDTQYF.

The chain employs TRBV5-1 and TRBJ1-1; D is ambiguous. The CDR3 length is 16 residues. V was cut by 0 bases and J by 0 bases, with 12 bases left in between. CDR1 and CDR2 from the germline V gene are SGHRS and YFSETQ. The CDR3 protein is CASSLAGSAMNTEAFF. Here the CDR3 DNA reads TGCGCCAGCAGCTTGGCAGGCAGCGCAATGAACACTGAAGCTTTCTTT.

The table lists this clonotype with many counts. The gene calls are TRBV20-1 and TRBJ1-5; D unresolved. The CDR3 has 14 amino acids. The germline gives CDR1 DFQATT, CDR2 SNEGSKA (reference sequence). The V end was cut by 0 bases, the J end by 0 bases, with 6 bases between. In nucleotides, the CDR3 is TGCAGTGCTAGAGATGGGTATAGCAATCAGCCCCAGCATTTT. The encoded protein is CSARDGYSNQPQHF.

The chain uses TRBV2 and TRBJ2-1, with 7 bases fitting TRBD2. The CDR3 totals 18 residues. Germline CDR1 and CDR2: SNHLY and FYNNEI. V was pared by 11 bases and J by 6 bases, with 25 bases of the junction left unmatched. The CDR3 sequence: CAFSSVRGVRSWGNEQFF. The CDR3 DNA follows: TGTGCCTTCAGTTCGGTCCGGGGGGTCCGAAGTTGGGGCAATGAGCAGTTCTTC.

A few counts support this clonotype. This sequence joins TRBV9 and TRBJ2-1; 12 nucleotides match TRBD2. The ends lost 6 bases at V and 10 bases at J; junction bases unmatched: 8. Germline-derived CDR1 and CDR2 are SGDLS and YYNGEE. The CDR3 has 14 residues. Written as DNA, the CDR3 is TGTGCCAGCACCCCAGGACTAGCGGGAAACGAGCAGTTCTTC. Translating it yields CASTPGLAGNEQFF.

This sequence joins TRBV29-1 and TRBJ1-2; the D is unclear. V dropped 0 bases and J dropped 4 bases, with 12 bases sitting between them. CDR1 is SQVTM, CDR2 ANQGSEA, per germline. The CDR3 runs 14 residues. In nucleotides, the CDR3 is TGCAGCGTTGAAGATCTAGGGCAGTTCTATGGCTACACCTTC. It yields the protein CSVEDLGQFYGYTF.

This clonotype was seen just once. J is TRBJ1-5 and V is TRBV18, with 8 bases identical to TRBD1. The CDR3 covers 15 residues. The ends lost 3 bases at V and 5 bases at J; junction bases unmatched: 6. Looked up from germline, CDR1 is KGHSH and CDR2 is LQKENI. DNA for the CDR3: TGTGCCAGCTCACCCGGGACAGGAAGGGATCAGCCCCAGCATTTT. Its protein is CASSPGTGRDQPQHF.

The V gene is TRBV19, the J gene TRBJ2-1, with D perhaps matching TRBD1 or TRBD2 (5 bases each). Germline CDR1 and CDR2: LNHDA and SQIVND (reference sequence). Between the trimmed V and J ends, which lost 6 bases and 3 bases, there was a span of 12 bases. CDR3 length: 14 amino acids. CDR3: CASRSQGVYNEQFF. The CDR3 nucleotides are TGTGCCAGTAGGTCCCAGGGAGTCTACAATGAGCAGTTCTTC.

This clonotype occurred once. This rearrangement joins TRBV10-1 to TRBJ2-1, with D perhaps matching TRBD1 or TRBD2 (6 bases each). The CDR3 loop spans 13 amino acids. From germline, CDR1 is WNHNN and CDR2 SYGVQD (reference sequence). V gave up 3 bases and J gave up 6 bases, with 9 bases separating them. Here the CDR3 reads CASSDRGLNEQFF. The CDR3 nucleotides read TGCGCCAGCAGTGATCGGGGGCTCAATGAGCAGTTCTTC.

This clonotype was detected many times. The chain links TRBV5-6 to TRBJ2-5; 11 bases align to TRBD1. V lost 0 bases to trimming and J lost 5 bases; unmatched junction nucleotides: 3. This CDR3 region has 15 residues. CDR1 and CDR2 from the germline V gene are SGHDT and YYEEEE. The CDR3 sequence is CASSLGTGGRETQYF. The CDR3 DNA is TGTGCCAGCAGCTTGGGGACAGGGGGCCGGGAGACCCAGTACTTC.